This T cell receptor beta chain was retrieved from a study of identical twins. Notes on the study in general: Out-of-frame alpha sequences shared by twins showed excess low generation probability.

Notes on this clonotype: Its antigen is currently unknown.

Trimming cost V 4 bases and J 6 bases, with 10 bases left between them. This CDR3 comprises 13 residues. Germline V gene data show CDR1 as ENHRY and CDR2 as SYGVKD. MiXCR, run by TCRdb on the 5' RACE reads, gives a single entry per CDR3 protein. Among more than 1.5 million distinct CDR3 sequences listed, roughly a third were seen once. This TCR was sampled from a newborn girl in good health. The chain recombines TRBV10-3 with TRBJ2-1; D perhaps matches TRBD1 (5 bases). The sample taken for sequencing was cord blood. The CDR3 DNA sequence: TGTGCCATCAGTGTCAGTCAGGGCAATGAGCAGTTCTTC. The encoded protein is CAISVSQGNEQFF.